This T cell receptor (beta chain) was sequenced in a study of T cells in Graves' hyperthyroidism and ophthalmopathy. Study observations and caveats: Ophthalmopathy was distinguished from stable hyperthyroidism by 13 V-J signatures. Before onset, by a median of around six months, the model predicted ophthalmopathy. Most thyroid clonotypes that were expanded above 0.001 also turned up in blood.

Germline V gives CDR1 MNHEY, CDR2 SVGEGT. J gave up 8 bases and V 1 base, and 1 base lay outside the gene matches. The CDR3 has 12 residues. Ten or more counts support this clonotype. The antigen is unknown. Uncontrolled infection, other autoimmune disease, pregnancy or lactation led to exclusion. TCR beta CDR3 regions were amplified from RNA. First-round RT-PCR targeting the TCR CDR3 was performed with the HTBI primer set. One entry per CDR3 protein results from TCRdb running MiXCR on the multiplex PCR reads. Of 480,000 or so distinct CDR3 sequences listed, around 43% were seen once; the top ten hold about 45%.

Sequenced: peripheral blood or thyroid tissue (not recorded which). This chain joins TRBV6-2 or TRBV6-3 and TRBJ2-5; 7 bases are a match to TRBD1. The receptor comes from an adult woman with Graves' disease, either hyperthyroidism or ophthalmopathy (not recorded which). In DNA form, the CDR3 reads TGTGCCAGCAGTTACTACAGGGGAACCCAGTACTTC. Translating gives CASSYYRGTQYF.